Listed below are T cell receptor beta chains from one sample, sequenced in a study of response to subunit inactivated influenza vaccine. Using its own MiXCR run on the RT-PCR reads, TCRdb lists one record per CDR3 protein. In the table there are around 760,000 distinct CDR3 sequences, approximately 15% of which are singletons. Specimen: PBMCs from blood, collected less than 15 days before vaccination. The receptor set was obtained from a man aged 45-60 years who received an inactivated influenza vaccine. The CDR3 runs from the conserved cysteine through the conserved F or W. A D gene is named only where the DNA matches it firmly. Some rows mark clone size as missing; the rest say once, few, many or name a class of expanded clone.

V,D,size,J,DNA,CDR3
TRBV7-2,NA,many,TRBJ1-2,TGTGCCAGCAGCTACGACAGAGGCTATGGCTACACCTTC,CASSYDRGYGYTF
TRBV29-1,NA,many,TRBJ1-4,TGCAGCGTGGGGGGAAGCCCTAATGAAAAACTGTTTTTT,CSVGGSPNEKLFF
TRBV15,TRBD2,few,TRBJ2-7,TGTGCCACCAGCAGTAAGACTAGCGGGACCTACGAGCAGTACTTC,CATSSKTSGTYEQYF
TRBV29-1,TRBD1,many,TRBJ2-1,TGCAGCGAATCAGGGGGTTCTAGCTCCTACAATGAGCAGTTCTTC,CSESGGSSSYNEQFF
TRBV28,TRBD2,few,TRBJ2-2,TGTGCCAGCAGCCAACCCGGGGGGAGGGGAAGAACCGGGGAGCTGTTTTTT,CASSQPGGRGRTGELFF
TRBV4-3,NA,few,TRBJ1-4,TGCGCCAGCAGCCAAGAGTTCGGGGCAGGTGGTGAAAAACTGTTTTTT,CASSQEFGAGGEKLFF
TRBV3-1,NA,NA,TRBJ2-4,TGTGCCAGCAGCCAAGAACCTGGTGTGGCCAAAAACATTCAGTACTTC,CASSQEPGVAKNIQYF
TRBV12-3/TRBV12-4,NA,few,TRBJ2-3,TGTGCCAGCAGTATCAGGGCTGATACGCAGTATTTT,CASSIRADTQYF
TRBV3-1,NA,many,TRBJ2-5,TGTGCCAGCAGATCAAGAGGGGGGGGACAACAAGAGACCCAGTACTTC,CASRSRGGGQQETQYF
TRBV6-2/TRBV6-3,NA,few,TRBJ2-6,TGTGCCAGCTGGGGCTCTGGGGCCAACGTCCTGACTTTC,CASWGSGANVLTF
TRBV9,NA,many,TRBJ2-2,TGTGCCAGCAGCGTGAGAGGGGGGAACACCGGGGAGCTGTTTTTT,CASSVRGGNTGELFF
TRBV6-5,TRBD2,few,TRBJ2-1,TGTGCCAGCAGTCACTTCAACACAGCGGGAGGTCTTGAGCAGTTCTTC,CASSHFNTAGGLEQFF
TRBV5-4,TRBD2,few,TRBJ2-5,TGTGCCAGCAGCGTGACTAGCGCGCAAGAGACCCAGTACTTC,CASSVTSAQETQYF
TRBV12-3/TRBV12-4,NA,few,TRBJ1-2,TGTGCCAGCAGTTATCAATTGGGGGAAGGCTACACCTTC,CASSYQLGEGYTF
TRBV6-1,NA,few,TRBJ2-3,TGTGCCAGCAGTGAACGACAGGGACTCACAGATACGCAGTATTTT,CASSERQGLTDTQYF
TRBV10-3,NA,few,TRBJ1-5,TGTGCCGCCCGGGGACCGGGACGGAATCAGCCCCAGCATTTT,CAARGPGRNQPQHF
TRBV7-2,NA,few,TRBJ2-3,TGTGCCAGCAGCCCGGGTCTGAGGGGTACGCAGTATTTT,CASSPGLRGTQYF
TRBV7-3,NA,NA,TRBJ2-1,TGTGCCAGCAGCTCCGAGACCTGGGGTGAGCAGTTCTTC,CASSSETWGEQFF
TRBV10-3,NA,few,TRBJ2-1,TGTGCCATCAGTGAGAACGCGGGGACGTACAATGAGCAGTTCTTC,CAISENAGTYNEQFF
TRBV3-1,NA,many,TRBJ1-3,TGTGCCAGCAGCCAGGGACGGACCTCTGGAAACACCATATATTTT,CASSQGRTSGNTIYF
TRBV4-3,NA,few,TRBJ1-5,TGCGCCAGCAGCCAGGCGGCGTGGGGGGGTCAGCCCCAGCATTTT,CASSQAAWGGQPQHF
TRBV2,TRBD1,NA,TRBJ2-7,TGTGCCAGCAGTGAACGGGGCTCGACAGGGGGCTACGAGCAGTACTTC,CASSERGSTGGYEQYF
TRBV12-3/TRBV12-4,NA,many,TRBJ1-1,TGTGCCAGCACTGGGGCCCAGAACACTGAAGCTTTCTTT,CASTGAQNTEAFF
TRBV5-1,TRBD1,many,TRBJ2-5,TGCGCCAGCAGCTCGGGACAGCAAGAGACCCAGTACTTC,CASSSGQQETQYF
TRBV28,NA,NA,TRBJ2-5,TGTGCCAGCAGTTTACAGGCAGGGTGGAAGACCCAGTACTTC,CASSLQAGWKTQYF
TRBV9,NA,few,TRBJ1-5,TGTGCCAGCAGCGGGGACGGGGGCAATCAGCCCCAGCATTTT,CASSGDGGNQPQHF
TRBV19,NA,NA,TRBJ1-5,TGTGCCAGTAGTTGGCAGGGGAGTGGAAATCAGCCCCAGCATTTT,CASSWQGSGNQPQHF
TRBV30,NA,NA,TRBJ2-7,TGTGCCTGGAGTTCGGGGAGCTACGAGCAGTACTTC,CAWSSGSYEQYF
TRBV4-3,TRBD2,few,TRBJ2-7,TGCGCCAGCAGCCAGAGCGCAGGGGCTAGCGGGACCTCGACCTACGAGCAGTACTTC,CASSQSAGASGTSTYEQYF
TRBV28,TRBD1,few,TRBJ2-5,TGTGCCAGCAGTTCCGGGACAAGGGGGCTTGTGTGGACCCAGTACTTC,CASSSGTRGLVWTQYF
TRBV13,NA,few,TRBJ2-2,TGTGCCAGCAGCCCCGGACCTGCGAACACCGGGGAGCTGTTTTTT,CASSPGPANTGELFF
TRBV11-2,NA,NA,TRBJ2-1,TGTGCCAGCAGCTTAGAAATTCTAGGGTCCGCCCGGTTCTTC,CASSLEILGSARFF
TRBV6-2/TRBV6-3,NA,many,TRBJ2-3,TGTGCCAGCAGTTACGAGTCAAGAAGACCAGTCTTCACAGATACGCAGTATTTT,CASSYESRRPVFTDTQYF
TRBV20-1,NA,few,TRBJ2-1,TGCAGTGCTAGGGGCACCAGCAATGAGCAGTTCTTC,CSARGTSNEQFF
TRBV14,TRBD1,NA,TRBJ2-3,TGTGCCAGCAGCCAAAAAACAGGGGTGAGAGATACGCAGTATTTT,CASSQKTGVRDTQYF
TRBV12-3/TRBV12-4,NA,many,TRBJ2-5,TGTGCCAGCAGCGACCAGATGACCGAAGAGACCCAGTACTTC,CASSDQMTEETQYF
TRBV25-1,NA,few,TRBJ2-3,TGTGCCAGCAGTGACCGCGAGAAGTATAGTTCGCAGTATTTT,CASSDREKYSSQYF
TRBV6-5,TRBD2,few,TRBJ2-1,TGTGCCAGCAGCTACCCCCTAGCGGGAGTAGTTAGTGAGCAGTTCTTC,CASSYPLAGVVSEQFF
TRBV2,TRBD2,few,TRBJ2-1,TGTGCCAGCAGGGGACTAGCGGGAGGTGTCGGGCCACAGTTCTTC,CASRGLAGGVGPQFF
TRBV6-2/TRBV6-3,TRBD2,NA,TRBJ2-1,TGTGCCAGCAGTTACGCCGGGACTAGCGGGAGGTATGAGCAGTTCTTC,CASSYAGTSGRYEQFF
TRBV20-1,TRBD1,few,TRBJ2-7,TGCAGTGCCTCAGAGGGGGCTGTCTACGAGCAGTACTTC,CSASEGAVYEQYF
TRBV5-1,NA,many,TRBJ1-4,TGCGCCAGCAGCTCTCAGGGGCGTACAACTAATGAAAAACTGTTTTTT,CASSSQGRTTNEKLFF
TRBV27,NA,NA,TRBJ2-3,TGTGCCAGCAGGCCTGAGGGTAGGGGTCCAGATACGCAGTATTTT,CASRPEGRGPDTQYF
TRBV3-1,NA,NA,TRBJ2-4,TGTGCCAGCAGCCAAGGTTCGACAGGTCTAGCCAAAAACATTCAGTACTTC,CASSQGSTGLAKNIQYF
TRBV5-1,TRBD2,NA,TRBJ2-1,TGCGCCAGCAGCTTCACAAATAGCGGGACCCTCTCCTACAATGAGCAGTTCTTC,CASSFTNSGTLSYNEQFF
TRBV4-2,TRBD1,once,TRBJ2-2,TGTGCCAGCAGCCGGCGAGACAGGGGGTCAACCGGGGAGCTGTTTTTT,CASSRRDRGSTGELFF
TRBV7-9,NA,many,TRBJ2-3,TGTGCCAGCAGCACTAATAAGGGACCCCTAAGGGCAGATACGCAGTATTTT,CASSTNKGPLRADTQYF
TRBV20-1,TRBD2,few,TRBJ2-7,TGCAGTGCTGAGAGCGGGAGGGCGGTCTACGAGCAGTACTTC,CSAESGRAVYEQYF
TRBV5-1,NA,NA,TRBJ2-2,TGCGCCAGCGGTCCCGGACAGTCGAACACCGGGGAGCTGTTTTTT,CASGPGQSNTGELFF
TRBV30,TRBD2,few,TRBJ2-1,TGTGCCTGGGCCCGGACTAGCCATAGAGAGCAGTTCTTC,CAWARTSHREQFF
TRBV4-3,NA,many,TRBJ2-1,TGCGCCAGCAGCCAAGATTCGGGTGGGGACAATGAGCAGTTCTTC,CASSQDSGGDNEQFF
TRBV7-3,NA,NA,TRBJ2-1,TGTGCCAGCAGCTCCCGGGGGCGGATCGACGATGAGCAGTTCTTC,CASSSRGRIDDEQFF
TRBV7-2,TRBD2,NA,TRBJ2-4,TGTGCCAGCAGTACAACTAGCGGGGGAGCCAAAAACATTCAGTACTTC,CASSTTSGGAKNIQYF
TRBV7-6,NA,NA,TRBJ2-1,TGTGCCAGCAGCTTACCAGGACACGAGCAGTTCTTC,CASSLPGHEQFF
TRBV19,TRBD1,few,TRBJ2-2,TGTGCCAGTACTGTGACCAGGGGGCCGAGCACCGGGGAGCTGTTTTTT,CASTVTRGPSTGELFF
TRBV2,TRBD1,few,TRBJ1-2,TGTGCCAGCAGGGGCCCCGGGACAGCCTATGGCTACACCTTC,CASRGPGTAYGYTF
TRBV7-2,NA,few,TRBJ1-5,TGTGCCAGCAGCCTTAGTTACAATCAGCCCCAGCATTTT,CASSLSYNQPQHF
TRBV28,NA,many,TRBJ2-3,TGTGCCAGCAGTTTCGCTGATACGCAGTATTTT,CASSFADTQYF
TRBV7-2,TRBD1,few,TRBJ2-5,TGTGCCAGCAGCTCGGGACAGGGTAGTAGGACCCAGTACTTC,CASSSGQGSRTQYF